These T cell receptor beta chains were read from a single sample in a study of CD8+ T cells in alopecia areata. Assay used: immunoSEQ multiplex PCR; TCRdb lists only in-frame clones, some missing. Of approximately 30,000 clones listed, less than 65% are singletons. The sequenced sample was NKG2D-high CD8+ T cells sorted from blood. Receptors originate from a human donor with alopecia areata. Both conserved end residues are part of each CDR3. Fields, in order: D gene, V gene, clone size, J gene, CDR3 DNA, CDR3 protein. D genes are given only for firm matches. Expanded clones are given a class, and other clones once, few, many or no size at all.

D gene: NA; V gene: TRBV28; clone size: NA; J gene: TRBJ2-1; CDR3 DNA: TGTGCCAGCAGTCCAGGGGTCGGGGTTATGTCCTACAATGAGCAGTTCTTC; CDR3 protein: CASSPGVGVMSYNEQFF
D gene: NA; V gene: TRBV6-5; clone size: once; J gene: TRBJ2-2; CDR3 DNA: TGTGCCAGCAGCCCTACCCCACCGGCCTCCGGGGAGCTGTTTTTT; CDR3 protein: CASSPTPPASGELFF
D gene: TRBD1; V gene: TRBV5-1; clone size: NA; J gene: TRBJ2-2; CDR3 DNA: TGCGCCAGCAGTCCTGACAGGGGGCTGGCCGGGGAGCTGTTTTTT; CDR3 protein: CASSPDRGLAGELFF
D gene: TRBD1; V gene: TRBV7-9; clone size: NA; J gene: TRBJ2-1; CDR3 DNA: TGTGCCAGCACCGCTAGAGGGACAGGGGGCTTCAATGAGCAGTTCTTC; CDR3 protein: CASTARGTGGFNEQFF
D gene: NA; V gene: TRBV7-2; clone size: NA; J gene: TRBJ2-1; CDR3 DNA: TGTGCCAGCAGCTTAGGGGGCGAGGGGCCTAATGAGCAGTTCTTC; CDR3 protein: CASSLGGEGPNEQFF
D gene: TRBD2; V gene: TRBV29-1; clone size: NA; J gene: TRBJ2-3; CDR3 DNA: TGCAGCGTTGAAGATCCGGGACTAGCGGGGGATTTCACAGATACGCAGTATTTT; CDR3 protein: CSVEDPGLAGDFTDTQYF
D gene: NA; V gene: TRBV6-5; clone size: NA; J gene: TRBJ1-4; CDR3 DNA: TGTGCCAGCGGACCCACGGGAGCAACTAATGAAAAACTGTTTTTT; CDR3 protein: CASGPTGATNEKLFF
D gene: TRBD1; V gene: TRBV29-1; clone size: NA; J gene: TRBJ2-5; CDR3 DNA: TGCAGCGTTGCAGACCGGGACAGGGGGGTATGGGAGCAGTACTTC; CDR3 protein: CSVADRDRGVWEQYF
D gene: TRBD2; V gene: TRBV30; clone size: NA; J gene: TRBJ2-7; CDR3 DNA: TGTGCCTGGAGTACTGGCGGGAGGGGCTACGAGCAGTACTTC; CDR3 protein: CAWSTGGRGYEQYF
D gene: NA; V gene: TRBV28; clone size: NA; J gene: TRBJ2-4; CDR3 DNA: TGTGCCAGCAGTTTTGCCCACATCGGGACACCCACTCAGTACTTC; CDR3 protein: CASSFAHIGTPTQYF
D gene: NA; V gene: TRBV7-7; clone size: once; J gene: TRBJ2-2; CDR3 DNA: TGTGCCAGCAGCTTAGTGCCAGGAAACACCGGGGAGCTGTTTTTT; CDR3 protein: CASSLVPGNTGELFF
D gene: NA; V gene: TRBV7-8; clone size: NA; J gene: TRBJ2-1; CDR3 DNA: TGTGCCAGCAGCCGTCGGGACTCGTACAATGAGCAGTTCTTC; CDR3 protein: CASSRRDSYNEQFF
D gene: NA; V gene: TRBV27; clone size: NA; J gene: TRBJ2-5; CDR3 DNA: TGTGCCAGCAGTTCCTACTCGGACGTAGGGAGGCTTGAGACCCAGTACTTC; CDR3 protein: CASSSYSDVGRLETQYF
D gene: NA; V gene: TRBV18; clone size: NA; J gene: TRBJ2-7; CDR3 DNA: TGTGCCAGCTCATCAACACAGGGCTCCTACGAGCAGTACTTC; CDR3 protein: CASSSTQGSYEQYF
D gene: NA; V gene: TRBV28; clone size: NA; J gene: TRBJ2-7; CDR3 DNA: TGTGCCAGCACCAGAGTCGGCGGGCACTACGAGCAGTACTTC; CDR3 protein: CASTRVGGHYEQYF
D gene: NA; V gene: TRBV28; clone size: NA; J gene: TRBJ2-3; CDR3 DNA: TGTGCCAGCAGTTTGGGTCAGGGAGATACGCAGTATTTT; CDR3 protein: CASSLGQGDTQYF
D gene: NA; V gene: TRBV4-1; clone size: NA; J gene: TRBJ2-1; CDR3 DNA: TGCGCCAGCAGCCAAGAAGGCAGAGAGTACAATGAGCAGTTCTTC; CDR3 protein: CASSQEGREYNEQFF
D gene: NA; V gene: TRBV30; clone size: few; J gene: TRBJ1-1; CDR3 DNA: TGTGCCTGGAAGACCCTCGGACGGATGAACACTGAAGCTTTCTTT; CDR3 protein: CAWKTLGRMNTEAFF
D gene: TRBD2; V gene: TRBV18; clone size: NA; J gene: TRBJ2-5; CDR3 DNA: TGTGCCAGCTCACCCCCTCTAGGACTAGCGGTTTACTTC; CDR3 protein: CASSPPLGLAVYF
D gene: NA; V gene: TRBV16; clone size: NA; J gene: TRBJ2-1; CDR3 DNA: TGTGCCAGCACCGAAGAGGAGGTGCTCTCTAATGAGCAGTTCTTC; CDR3 protein: CASTEEEVLSNEQFF
D gene: NA; V gene: TRBV18; clone size: NA; J gene: TRBJ2-3; CDR3 DNA: TGTGCCAGCTCTCCTCAGTCCGGACCCCCAGATACGCAGTATTTT; CDR3 protein: CASSPQSGPPDTQYF
D gene: NA; V gene: TRBV7-9; clone size: NA; J gene: TRBJ2-7; CDR3 DNA: TGTGCCAGTGGACAGCCAGGTTCCTACGAGCAGTACTTC; CDR3 protein: CASGQPGSYEQYF
D gene: NA; V gene: TRBV30; clone size: once; J gene: TRBJ2-1; CDR3 DNA: TGTGCCTGGAGTGTAGCAGACTGGTACAATGAGCAGTTCTTC; CDR3 protein: CAWSVADWYNEQFF
D gene: NA; V gene: TRBV28; clone size: NA; J gene: TRBJ2-3; CDR3 DNA: TGTGCCAGCAGTTCGCTAAAAAGGGACTCCACAGATACGCAGTATTTT; CDR3 protein: CASSSLKRDSTDTQYF
D gene: NA; V gene: TRBV7-8; clone size: NA; J gene: TRBJ1-6; CDR3 DNA: TGTGCCAGCAGCCAACCAGGGCGCCAGTCGGGATCACCCCTCCACTTT; CDR3 protein: CASSQPGRQSGSPLHF
D gene: NA; V gene: TRBV6-6; clone size: NA; J gene: TRBJ1-5; CDR3 DNA: TGTGCCAGCAGCCCCGGGGGCAATCAGCCCCAGCATTTT; CDR3 protein: CASSPGGNQPQHF
D gene: NA; V gene: TRBV18; clone size: few; J gene: TRBJ2-1; CDR3 DNA: TGTGCCAGCTCACCCTCGCGTGATGAGCAGTTCTTC; CDR3 protein: CASSPSRDEQFF
D gene: NA; V gene: TRBV9; clone size: NA; J gene: TRBJ2-3; CDR3 DNA: TGTGCTGGGATGGCAGATACGCAGTATTTT; CDR3 protein: CAGMADTQYF
D gene: NA; V gene: TRBV15; clone size: NA; J gene: TRBJ1-5; CDR3 DNA: TGTGCCACCAGCAGAGAGAATCAGCCCCAGCATTTT; CDR3 protein: CATSRENQPQHF